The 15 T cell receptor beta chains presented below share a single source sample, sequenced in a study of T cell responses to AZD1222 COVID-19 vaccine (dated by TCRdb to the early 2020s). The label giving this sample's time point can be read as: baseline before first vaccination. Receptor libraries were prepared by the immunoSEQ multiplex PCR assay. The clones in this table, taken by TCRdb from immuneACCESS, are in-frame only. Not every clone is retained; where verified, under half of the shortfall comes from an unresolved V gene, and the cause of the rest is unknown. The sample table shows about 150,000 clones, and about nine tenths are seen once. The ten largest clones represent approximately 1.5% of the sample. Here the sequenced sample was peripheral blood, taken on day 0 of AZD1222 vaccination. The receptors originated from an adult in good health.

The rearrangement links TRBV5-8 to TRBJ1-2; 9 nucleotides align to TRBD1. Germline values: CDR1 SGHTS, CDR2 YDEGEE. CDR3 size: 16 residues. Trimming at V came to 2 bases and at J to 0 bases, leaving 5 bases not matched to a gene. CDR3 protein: CASSFPTGGSNYGYTF. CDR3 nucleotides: TGTGCCAGCAGCTTCCCGACAGGGGGGTCTAACTATGGCTACACCTTC.

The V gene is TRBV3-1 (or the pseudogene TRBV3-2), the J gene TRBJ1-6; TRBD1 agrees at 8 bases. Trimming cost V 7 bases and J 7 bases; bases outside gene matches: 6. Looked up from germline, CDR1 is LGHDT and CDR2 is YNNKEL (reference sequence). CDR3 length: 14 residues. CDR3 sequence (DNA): TGTGCCAGCAAACAGGGGGGAAGGAATTCACCCCTCCACTTT. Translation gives CASKQGGRNSPLHF.

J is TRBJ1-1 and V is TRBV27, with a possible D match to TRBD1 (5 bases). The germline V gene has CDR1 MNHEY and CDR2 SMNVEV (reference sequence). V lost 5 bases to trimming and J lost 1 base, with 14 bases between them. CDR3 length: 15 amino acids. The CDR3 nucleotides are TGTGCCAGCAGTACAGGTACAGCTTGGAACACTGAAGCTTTCTTT. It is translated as CASSTGTAWNTEAFF.

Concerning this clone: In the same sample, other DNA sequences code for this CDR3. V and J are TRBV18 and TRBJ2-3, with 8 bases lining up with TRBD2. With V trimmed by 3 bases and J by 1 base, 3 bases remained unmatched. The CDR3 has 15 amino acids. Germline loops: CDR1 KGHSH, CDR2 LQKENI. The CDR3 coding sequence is TGTGCCAGCTCACCCTCAGCGGGAGGCACAGATACGCAGTATTTT. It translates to CASSPSAGGTDTQYF. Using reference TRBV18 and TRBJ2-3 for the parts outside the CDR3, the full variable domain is NAGVMQNPRHLVRRRGQEARLRCSPMKGHSHVYWYRQLPEEGLKFMVYLQKENIIDESGMPKERFSAEFPKEGPSILRIQQVVRGDSAAYFCASSPSAGGTDTQYFGPGTRLTVL.

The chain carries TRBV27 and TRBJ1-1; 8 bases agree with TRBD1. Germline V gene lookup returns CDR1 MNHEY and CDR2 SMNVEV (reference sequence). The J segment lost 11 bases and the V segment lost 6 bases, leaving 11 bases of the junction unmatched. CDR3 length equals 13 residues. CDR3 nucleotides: TGTGCCAGCAGACGGACAGGGCGTAATGATGCTTTCTTT. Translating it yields CASRRTGRNDAFF.

The CDR3 reads CASSESGLAGGRRTTDTQYF. In DNA form, the CDR3 reads TGCGCCAGCAGTGAGTCGGGACTAGCGGGGGGCAGGAGGACCACAGATACGCAGTATTTT. This sequence joins TRBV10-2 and TRBJ2-3; 15 nucleotides agree with TRBD2. The CDR3 has 20 residues. CDR1 is WSHSY, CDR2 SAAADI, per germline. J lost 2 bases, V lost 0 bases, and 9 bases had no gene match.

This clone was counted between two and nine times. CDR3 DNA: TGCGCCAGCAGGGACGGGGTCAAGCAGTACTTC. Amino acid sequence: CASRDGVKQYF. The gene calls are TRBV10-2 and TRBJ2-7; perhaps TRBD2 as D (5 bases). Trimming removed 6 bases at V and 8 bases at J, with 11 bases between. The CDR3 totals 11 residues. Germline V gives CDR1 WSHSY, CDR2 SAAADI.

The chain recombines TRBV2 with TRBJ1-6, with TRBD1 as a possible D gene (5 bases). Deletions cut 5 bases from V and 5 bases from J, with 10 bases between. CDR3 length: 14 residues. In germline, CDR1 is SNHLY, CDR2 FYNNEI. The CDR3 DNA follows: TGTGCCAGCAGTCTAGGCAGGGATAATTCACCCCTCCACTTT. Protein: CASSLGRDNSPLHF.

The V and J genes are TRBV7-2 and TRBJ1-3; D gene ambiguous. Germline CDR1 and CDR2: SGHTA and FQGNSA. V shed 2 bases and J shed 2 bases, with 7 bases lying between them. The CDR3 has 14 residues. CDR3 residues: CASSLLRTGNTIYF. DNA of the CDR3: TGTGCCAGCAGCTTACTGAGAACTGGAAACACCATATATTTT.

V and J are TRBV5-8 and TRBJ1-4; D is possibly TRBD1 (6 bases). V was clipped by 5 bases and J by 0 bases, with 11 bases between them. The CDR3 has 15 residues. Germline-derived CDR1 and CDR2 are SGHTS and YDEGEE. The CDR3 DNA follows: TGTGCCAGCAGGAACAGGGTGGCAACTAATGAAAAACTGTTTTTT. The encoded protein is CASRNRVATNEKLFF.

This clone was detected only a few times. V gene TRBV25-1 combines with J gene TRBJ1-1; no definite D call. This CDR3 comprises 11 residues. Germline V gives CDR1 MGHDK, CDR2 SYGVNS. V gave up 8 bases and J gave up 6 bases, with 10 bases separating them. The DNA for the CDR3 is TGTGCCAGCTATTTTTACGCTGAAGCTTTCTTT. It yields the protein CASYFYAEAFF.

The CDR3 region is CAWSDRGREQYF. CDR3 sequence (DNA): TGTGCCTGGAGTGACAGGGGGCGCGAGCAGTACTTC. The rearrangement uses TRBV30 and TRBJ2-7, with 9 nucleotides matching TRBD1. The J segment lost 6 bases and the V segment lost 1 base, leaving 1 base of the junction unmatched. CDR3 size: 12 residues. Germline V CDR1 and CDR2: GTSNPN, SVGIG (reference sequence).

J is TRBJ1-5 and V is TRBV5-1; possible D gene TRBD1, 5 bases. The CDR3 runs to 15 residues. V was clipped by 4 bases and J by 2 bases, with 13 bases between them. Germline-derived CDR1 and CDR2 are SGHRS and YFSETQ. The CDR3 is CASSPSGGGNQPQHF. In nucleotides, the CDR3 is TGCGCCAGCAGCCCCTCGGGGGGGGGCAATCAGCCCCAGCATTTT.

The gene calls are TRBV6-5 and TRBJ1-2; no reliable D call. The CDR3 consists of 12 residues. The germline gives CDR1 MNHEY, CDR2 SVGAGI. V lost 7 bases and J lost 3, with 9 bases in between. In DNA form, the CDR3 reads TGTGCCAGCACCGGCTTAGACTATGGCTACACCTTC. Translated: CASTGLDYGYTF.

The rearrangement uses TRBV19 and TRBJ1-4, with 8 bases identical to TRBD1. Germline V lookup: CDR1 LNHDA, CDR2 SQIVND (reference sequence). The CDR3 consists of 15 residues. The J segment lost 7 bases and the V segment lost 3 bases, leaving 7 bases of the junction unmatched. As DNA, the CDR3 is TGTGCCAGTAGTATTGGTCAGGGGGCGAGTGAAAAACTGTTTTTT. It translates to CASSIGQGASEKLFF.